This TCR beta chain was documented in a study of blood T cell repertoires in COVID-19. This CDR3 spans 13 amino acids. The V and J ends lost 5 bases and 4 bases, in that order; junction bases with no gene match: 1. Germline V gene data show CDR1 as SEHNR and CDR2 as FQNEAQ (reference sequence). Sequenced by immunoSEQ multiplex PCR; TCRdb stores in-frame clones only, minus some. The data contain over 250,000 clones, roughly nine tenths of them seen just once; the ten biggest clones take up around 3%. Source material: PBMCs or T cells enriched from blood (not recorded which). The chain combines TRBV7-9 with TRBJ2-2; TRBD2 matches 7 bases. The receptor comes from a woman between 50 and 59 years old who had recovered from COVID-19. CDR3 amino acids: CASSTGGTGELFF. In DNA form, the CDR3 reads TGTGCCAGCAGCACGGGGGGCACCGGGGAGCTGTTTTTT.